This TCR beta chain comes out of a study of spatial heterogeneity in lung cancer. One entry per CDR3 protein, called by TCRdb with MiXCR from the 5' RACE reads. The sample gives 16,000 or so distinct CDR3 sequences, almost 7% of which show up once; around a fifth is in the top ten. In its sample, this clonotype was seen many times. The antigen is undetermined. As to time point: sample taken at primary tumor resection. General study points: Within tumors, counts of expanded alpha and beta TCRs tracked tumor mutation counts.

This CDR3 is 14 amino acids long. Trimming pared 6 bases from V and 9 bases from J, leaving 20 bases between. Germline CDR1 and CDR2: MNHEY and SVGAGI. The chain is built from TRBV6-5 and TRBJ1-1; TRBD1 is a possible D gene (6 bases). The sample consisted of lung tumor tissue, taken at surgery. The TCR sequence derives from a female donor with early-stage non-small cell lung cancer. CDR3 sequence reads: CASSRDRILLQAFF. DNA of the CDR3: TGTGCCAGCAGCCGTGACAGGATCTTGTTACAAGCTTTCTTT.